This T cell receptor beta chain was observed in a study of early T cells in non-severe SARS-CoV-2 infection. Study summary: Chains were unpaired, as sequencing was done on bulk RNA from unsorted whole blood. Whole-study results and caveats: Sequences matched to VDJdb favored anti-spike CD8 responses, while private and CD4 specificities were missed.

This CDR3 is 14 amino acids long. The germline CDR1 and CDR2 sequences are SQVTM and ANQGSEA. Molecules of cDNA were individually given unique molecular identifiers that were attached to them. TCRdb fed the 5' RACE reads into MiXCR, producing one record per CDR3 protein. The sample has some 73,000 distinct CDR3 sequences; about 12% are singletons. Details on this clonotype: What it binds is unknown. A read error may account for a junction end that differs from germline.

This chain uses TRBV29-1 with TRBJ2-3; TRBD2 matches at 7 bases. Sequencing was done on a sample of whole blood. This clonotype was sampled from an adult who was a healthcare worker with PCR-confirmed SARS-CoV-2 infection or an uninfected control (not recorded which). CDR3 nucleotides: TGCAGCGCTGAACTAGCGACTGATACAGATACGCAGTATTTT. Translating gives CSAELATDTDTQYF.